Listed here are 17 T cell receptor beta chains from one sample, sequenced in a study of OX40 agonist ivuxolimab in advanced cancers. Library construction relied on the immunoSEQ multiplex PCR assay. This is the immuneACCESS table as TCRdb keeps it, with only in-frame sequences that have V and J called. A part of the clones is gone; compared with another copy, unresolved V genes explain less than half, and the rest is unexplained. Counted in this sample were 22,000 or so clones; 75% to 80% of them appeared once. The top ten hold over 15% of the sample. The sample consisted of CD4+ or CD8+ T cells sorted from blood, taken in a trial of the OX40 agonist ivuxolimab. The receptors come from an adult with an advanced solid tumor such as melanoma, head and neck, liver or kidney cancer.

The chain carries TRBV5-5 and TRBJ2-5; maybe TRBD2 (6 bases). The CDR3 runs to 15 residues. Trimming shortened V by 1 base and J by 7 bases, and 17 bases separated the two germline ends. Germline CDR1 reads SGHKS; CDR2 reads YYEKEE (reference sequence). In nucleotides, the CDR3 is TGTGCCAGCAGCTTGTTGCCTAGCGAGATTGGGACCCAGTACTTC. Translation gives CASSLLPSEIGTQYF.

V gene TRBV19 combines with J gene TRBJ1-6; TRBD1 matches at 8 bases. The CDR3 is 15 residues long. With 4 bases clipped from V and 7 bases from J, the junction kept 6 bases outside the gene matches. From germline, CDR1 is LNHDA and CDR2 SQIVND (reference sequence). CDR3 amino acids: CASSTIGQGNSPLHF. The CDR3 DNA sequence: TGTGCCAGTAGTACGATCGGACAGGGAAATTCACCCCTCCACTTT.

This chain connects TRBV20-1 to TRBJ2-1; D is possibly TRBD2 (5 bases). The CDR3 consists of 11 residues. Germline V gene sequence: CDR1 DFQATT, CDR2 SNEGSKA (reference sequence). V was pared by 4 bases and J by 8 bases, with 9 bases between. CDR3 nucleotides: TGCAGTGCTAACGGGGTCTATGAGCAGTTCTTC. This codes for CSANGVYEQFF.

The chain is built from TRBV10-3 and TRBJ2-2, with D uncertain. V lost 8 bases to trimming and J lost 4 bases, with 11 bases between them. Germline assignment: CDR1 ENHRY and CDR2 SYGVKD. The CDR3 length is 13 residues. The CDR3 sequence is CAISGRVTGELFF. In nucleotides, the CDR3 is TGTGCCATCTCCGGACGGGTCACCGGGGAGCTGTTTTTT.

The chain carries TRBV7-3 and TRBJ1-6; D is unclear. Per the germline V gene, CDR1 is SGHTA and CDR2 is FQGTGA. With 3 bases removed from V and 4 bases from J, the gap between germline ends came to 4 bases. The CDR3 has 13 amino acids. CDR3 sequence reads: CASSLEYNSPLHF. DNA of the CDR3: TGTGCCAGCAGCTTGGAATATAATTCACCCCTCCACTTT.

J is TRBJ1-2 and V is TRBV6-5; weak D call: TRBD1 (6 bases). The V gene's germline CDR1 is MNHEY and CDR2 SVGAGI. V lost 8 bases and J lost 0, with 10 bases in between. The CDR3 contains 13 residues. The CDR3 sequence: CASGQNSNYGYTF. The CDR3 region has the DNA TGTGCCAGCGGACAGAATTCTAACTATGGCTACACCTTC.

Remarks on this clone: Here the CDR3 omits its conserved ending phenylalanine or tryptophan, so a read error is the likely source. It is unclear where the CDR3 begins or ends on the DNA, so no DNA is shown, and the CDR3 is as TCRdb lists it. The rearrangement uses TRBV21-1 and TRBJ2-3; the DNA was not compared with TRBD1, the D call given in the table. TRBV21-1 is recorded as a pseudogene. The CDR3 is made up of 13 amino acids, end residues included. The CDR3 loop is CASSKDRGVHRYV.

The chain recombines TRBV5-1 with TRBJ2-1; D assignment may be TRBD1 or TRBD2 (5 bases each). This CDR3 has 15 residues. CDR1 is SGHRS, CDR2 YFSETQ, per germline. V lost 5 bases and J 1 base, leaving 13 bases between the germline ends. This chain's CDR3 is CASSSDGASYNEQFF. CDR3 nucleotide sequence: TGCGCCAGCAGTAGTGACGGGGCTTCCTACAATGAGCAGTTCTTC. Complete variable domain (other parts from reference TRBV5-1 and TRBJ2-1): KAGVTQTPRYLIKTRGQQVTLSCSPISGHRSVSWYQQTPGQGLQFLFEYFSETQRNKGNFPGRFSGRQFSNSRSEMNVSTLELGDSALYLCASSSDGASYNEQFFGPGTRLTVL.

This clone was detected a few times. The V gene is TRBV2, the J gene TRBJ2-2, with 8 bases identical to TRBD1. V shed 3 bases and J 7 bases; nucleotides not matched to a gene: 4. This CDR3 spans 14 amino acids. The V gene's germline CDR1 is SNHLY and CDR2 FYNNEI. CDR3 sequence: CASSEVRGLGELFF. CDR3 sequence (DNA): TGTGCCAGCAGTGAGGTCAGGGGGCTCGGGGAGCTGTTTTTT.

The chain is built from TRBV7-2 and TRBJ2-5, with TRBD1 matching over 8 bases. The CDR3 contains 15 residues. V dropped 5 bases and J dropped 2; count of bases not matched to a gene: 7. Germline values: CDR1 SGHTA, CDR2 FQGNSA. The CDR3 nucleotides are TGTGCCAGCAGCCGACAGGGGTTCCAACAAGAGACCCAGTACTTC. Translating gives CASSRQGFQQETQYF.

In this sample, this clone turned up a few times. The chain employs TRBV9 and TRBJ1-5; no clear D. V was trimmed by 0 bases and J by 2 bases, leaving 3 bases between them. The CDR3 sequence is 13 residues long. The germline CDR1 and CDR2 sequences are SGDLS and YYNGEE. The CDR3 DNA follows: TGTGCCAGCAGCGTAGTCTGCAATCAGCCCCAGCATTTT. Encoded protein: CASSVVCNQPQHF.

The CDR3 is CASSWGQTNYGYTF. DNA for the CDR3: TGTGCCAGCAGCTGGGGACAGACTAACTATGGCTACACCTTC. The chain combines TRBV5-5 with TRBJ1-2; 7 nucleotides line up with TRBD1. The CDR3 runs 14 residues. The V and J ends lost 3 bases and 0 bases, in that order; junction bases with no gene match: 2. Germline CDR1 and CDR2: SGHKS and YYEKEE (reference sequence). Together with reference TRBV5-5 and TRBJ1-2, the CDR3 gives the full variable domain: DAGVTQSPTHLIKTRGQQVTLRCSPISGHKSVSWYQQVLGQGPQFIFQYYEKEERGRGNFPDRFSARQFPNYSSELNVNALLLGDSALYLCASSWGQTNYGYTFGSGTRLTVV.

This clone is categorized as medium-sized. This chain uses TRBV28 with TRBJ2-2, with D perhaps matching TRBD2 (5 bases). This CDR3 is 16 amino acids long. The V end lost 6 bases, the J end lost 4 bases, and 18 bases lay between the germline ends. The germline gives CDR1 MDHEN, CDR2 SYDVKM. In DNA, the CDR3 is TGTGCCAGCAGCCGAAGCCGGGATCCTTTCACCGGGGAGCTGTTTTTT. Amino acids: CASSRSRDPFTGELFF. Based on the CDR3 plus reference TRBV28 and TRBJ2-2, the full variable domain is DVKVTQSSRYLVKRTGEKVFLECVQDMDHENMFWYRQDPGLGLRLIYFSYDVKMKEKGDIPEGYSVSREKKERFSLILESASTNQTSMYLCASSRSRDPFTGELFFGEGSRLTVL.

The rearrangement uses TRBV7-9 and TRBJ1-2; 12 bases align to TRBD1. Germline assignment: CDR1 SEHNR and CDR2 FQNEAQ (reference sequence). This CDR3 contains 15 residues. Trimming at V came to 5 bases and at J to 7 bases, leaving 8 bases not matched to a gene. This CDR3 reads CASSGTGGLLVGYTF. As DNA, the CDR3 is TGTGCCAGCAGCGGGACAGGGGGCTTGTTGGTTGGCTACACCTTC. The full variable domain, rest sourced from reference TRBV7-9 and TRBJ1-2, is DTGVSQNPRHKITKRGQNVTFRCDPISEHNRLYWYRQTLGQGPEFLTYFQNEAQLEKSRLLSDRFSAERPKGSFSTLEIQRTEQGDSAMYLCASSGTGGLLVGYTFGSGTRLTVV.

As DNA, the CDR3 is TGTGCCAGCAGCTCAGAGCTGCGGGGACTTGGCTACACCTTC. Its translation is CASSSELRGLGYTF. The chain carries TRBV11-2 and TRBJ1-2; D is perhaps TRBD1 (5 bases). The CDR3 is 14 amino acids. The germline V gene has CDR1 SGHAT and CDR2 FQNNGV. V was clipped by 4 bases and J by 7 bases, with 16 bases between them.

This rearrangement joins TRBV28 to TRBJ2-1, with 12 nucleotides matching TRBD2. J lost 4 bases, V lost 5 bases, and 12 bases had no gene match. From germline, CDR1 is MDHEN and CDR2 SYDVKM. CDR3 length: 18 amino acids. This chain's CDR3 is CASSLRSSGRASYNEQFF. In nucleotides, the CDR3 is TGTGCCAGCAGTCTCCGGTCTAGCGGGAGGGCGTCGTACAATGAGCAGTTCTTC. Using reference TRBV28 and TRBJ2-1 for the parts outside the CDR3, the full variable domain is DVKVTQSSRYLVKRTGEKVFLECVQDMDHENMFWYRQDPGLGLRLIYFSYDVKMKEKGDIPEGYSVSREKKERFSLILESASTNQTSMYLCASSLRSSGRASYNEQFFGPGTRLTVL.

The rearrangement joins TRBV10-1 to TRBJ1-5; TRBD1 might be the D (6 bases). V lost 8 bases and J 4 bases, leaving 12 bases between the germline ends. The CDR3 sequence is 13 residues long. The germline gives CDR1 WNHNN, CDR2 SYGVQD (reference sequence). The CDR3: CASSRDNNQPQHF. In DNA form, the CDR3 reads TGCGCCAGCTCCCGGGACAATAATCAGCCCCAGCATTTT.